This T cell receptor (beta chain) emerged from a study of cytomegalovirus exposure and HLA in healthy donors. The overall study: There were 300 to 400 genotyped donors. Of these, about 81% fell in the genetic ancestry cluster associated with self-reported Caucasian donors.

The PCR was carried out with 60 Vbeta primers and 13 Jbeta primers. Sequencing used immunoSEQ multiplex PCR; TCRdb keeps in-frame clones, though not all of them. The sample holds about 120,000 clones, about 69% seen once. A remark on this clone: Its antigen is not identified.

General study findings and limits: TRBV6-2, TRBV6-3 and some other V segments were excluded as indistinguishable. Most TCR sequences were rare, but some public TCRs occurred in many donors. In terms of immune exposure information, only CMV serostatus was available.

The CDR3 sequence is 16 residues long. The ends lost 0 bases at V and 7 bases at J; junction bases unmatched: 9. CDR1 is GTSNPN, CDR2 SVGIG, per germline (reference sequence). The chain combines TRBV30 with TRBJ1-4; 9 bases map to TRBD1. The sequence derives from a young woman in good health and CMV-seronegative. What was sequenced was PBMCs. In nucleotides, the CDR3 is TGTGCCTGGAGTGTACGCCGGACAGGGGATACTGAAAAACTGTTTTTT. As protein: CAWSVRRTGDTEKLFF.